This TCR beta chain was obtained from a study of read filtering for tumor transcriptome and immune sequencing. The overall study: The cohort had over 16 men and approximately 13 women aged about 47 to 80, mean about 72 years.

The CDR3 covers 12 residues. In germline, CDR1 is ENHRY, CDR2 SYGVKD. From approximately 400 ng of RNA, a library with molecular barcoded alpha/delta and beta/gamma adaptors was made. Each CDR3 protein is one row after TCRdb ran MiXCR on the reads. The table includes 75,000 to 95,000 distinct CDR3 sequences, 9% to 15% detected once. This clonotype was picked up one time. This may be a read error: a much more frequent sequence differs by one nucleotide. The specimen was a population of CD138-negative cells sorted from bone marrow. V gene TRBV10-3 combines with J gene TRBJ1-1; a possible D gene is TRBD1 (6 bases). This clonotype was obtained from a donor at least 40 years old with multiple myeloma. The CDR3 DNA reads TGTGCCGGATCCCAGGGGAACACTGATGCTTTCTTT. Translating gives CAGSQGNTDAFF.